Below, 17 T cell receptor beta chains from the same sample are listed, as sequenced in a study of graft-versus-host responses after intestinal transplantation. The antigens of these receptors remain unknown. Generated by immunoSEQ multiplex PCR, the TCRdb table keeps only in-frame clones and is missing some. The sample contains around 31,000 clones, about 79% of which appear only once. The sequences come from unstimulated CD8+ T cells sorted from spleen or lymph node cells, collected before intestinal transplant. The source of these receptors is a human donor who received an intestinal transplant.

The rearrangement joins TRBV4-2 to TRBJ2-1; perhaps TRBD2 as D (6 bases). The V end was cut by 1 base, the J end by 3 bases, with 10 bases between. The CDR3 runs 15 residues. Per the germline V gene, CDR1 is LGHNA and CDR2 is YNFKEQ. CDR3 bases: TGTGCCAGCAGCCAAGGTGGAGGGGACTACAATGAGCAGTTCTTC. It is translated as CASSQGGGDYNEQFF.

CDR3 residues: CASSPGISYEQYF. The CDR3 DNA reads TGTGCCAGCTCACCAGGCATCTCCTACGAGCAGTACTTC. The chain is built from TRBV18 and TRBJ2-7; D unresolved. CDR1 and CDR2 (germline): KGHSH, LQKENI. The CDR3 sequence is 13 residues long. V dropped 2 bases and J dropped 0 bases, with 5 bases sitting between them.

The chain couples TRBV28 to TRBJ2-7, with D perhaps matching TRBD1 (6 bases). Germline CDR1 reads MDHEN; CDR2 reads SYDVKM. CDR3 length equals 17 residues. V was trimmed by 3 bases and J by 4 bases, leaving 22 bases between them. CDR3: CASSFEGVSPGWYEQYF. Written as DNA, the CDR3 is TGTGCCAGCAGTTTCGAGGGGGTGAGCCCAGGATGGTACGAGCAGTACTTC.

V is TRBV2 and J is TRBJ2-7, with D maybe TRBD2 (6 bases). V lost 4 bases, J lost 0 bases, and 19 bases lay in between. Germline assignment: CDR1 SNHLY and CDR2 FYNNEI. The CDR3 has 17 amino acids. The CDR3 sequence is CASSVDPPRGLSYEQYF. DNA for the CDR3: TGTGCCAGCAGTGTAGACCCGCCGCGGGGTCTCTCCTACGAGCAGTACTTC.

CDR3 sequence: CASSPEEREDTGELFF. As DNA, the CDR3 is TGTGCCAGCTCTCCCGAGGAGCGGGAGGACACCGGGGAGCTGTTTTTT. V usage is TRBV18 and J usage is TRBJ2-2; 9 bases map to TRBD2. J lost 3 bases, V lost 6 bases, and 8 bases had no gene match. The germline V gene has CDR1 KGHSH and CDR2 LQKENI. CDR3 length: 16 amino acids.

This clone was detected once. The V gene is TRBV7-9, the J gene TRBJ1-3; no reliable D call. CDR3 length equals 14 residues. Germline V gene lookup returns CDR1 SEHNR and CDR2 FQNEAQ (reference sequence). Trimming took off 1 base at V and 0 bases at J, with 4 bases between the two ends. CDR3 sequence: CASSLVYSGNTIYF. The CDR3 region has the DNA TGTGCCAGCAGCTTAGTGTACTCTGGAAACACCATATATTTT. The complete variable domain, with remaining parts taken from reference TRBV7-9 and TRBJ1-3, reads DTGVSQNPRHKITKRGQNVTFRCDPISEHNRLYWYRQTLGQGPEFLTYFQNEAQLEKSRLLSDRFSAERPKGSFSTLEIQRTEQGDSAMYLCASSLVYSGNTIYFGEGSWLTVV.

This chain links TRBV7-4 with TRBJ2-1; weak D call: TRBD2 (5 bases). From germline, CDR1 is SGHVT and CDR2 SQSDAQ. This CDR3 has 15 residues. V was clipped by 3 bases and J by 0 bases, with 9 bases between them. The CDR3 reads CASSFLGISYNEQFF. The CDR3 nucleotides read TGTGCCAGCAGCTTTCTCGGGATCTCCTACAATGAGCAGTTCTTC.

V is TRBV6-1 and J is TRBJ1-6; D unclear. The CDR3 has 12 amino acids. Trimming took off 8 bases at V and 4 bases at J, with 6 bases between the two ends. CDR1 MNHNS and CDR2 SASEGT come from the germline V gene. CDR3 protein: CASGTYNSPLHF. CDR3 DNA sequence: TGTGCCAGCGGTACTTATAATTCACCCCTCCACTTT.

J is TRBJ1-2 and V is TRBV27, with 8 bases lining up with TRBD1. This CDR3 contains 15 residues. With V trimmed by 2 bases and J by 4 bases, 6 bases remained unmatched. The germline V gene encodes CDR1 MNHEY and CDR2 SMNVEV (reference sequence). CDR3 region: CASSLGTGNPYGYTF. As DNA, the CDR3 is TGTGCCAGCAGTTTAGGGACAGGTAACCCCTATGGCTACACCTTC.

This chain links TRBV28 with TRBJ2-6; the match to TRBD1 covers 8 bases. The CDR3 runs to 14 residues. Trimming cost V 11 bases and J 4 bases; bases outside gene matches: 7. The germline gives CDR1 MDHEN, CDR2 SYDVKM. CDR3 coding DNA: TGTGCCTGCGGACAGGGTGAGGGGGCCAACGTCCTGACTTTC. Translation gives CACGQGEGANVLTF.

The chain couples TRBV4-1 to TRBJ2-2, with TRBD2 identical over 10 bases. Trimming cost V 1 base and J 2 bases; bases outside gene matches: 7. The CDR3 loop spans 18 amino acids. Germline V CDR1 and CDR2: MGHRA, YSYEKL. CDR3 sequence reads: CASSQVGSGGANTGELFF. The CDR3, as DNA: TGCGCCAGCAGCCAAGTTGGGAGCGGGGGGGCCAACACCGGGGAGCTGTTTTTT.

This clone was seen more than once but under ten times. V gene TRBV16 combines with J gene TRBJ1-2; weak D call: TRBD1 (5 bases). CDR1 and CDR2 from the germline V gene are KGHSY and FQNENV. V gave up 0 bases and J gave up 1 base, with 12 bases separating them. This CDR3 region has 16 residues. The CDR3 is CASSQSEQGDNYGYTF. DNA of the CDR3: TGTGCCAGCAGCCAATCGGAACAAGGGGATAACTATGGCTACACCTTC. The whole variable domain, filled in from reference TRBV16 and TRBJ1-2, reads GEEVAQTPKHLVRGEGQKAKLYCAPIKGHSYVFWYQQVLKNEFKFLISFQNENVFDETGMPKERFSAKCLPNSPCSLEIQATKLEDSAVYFCASSQSEQGDNYGYTFGSGTRLTVV.

DNA of the CDR3: TGCAGCGTTGAGAGTTGGGGGGCAGATACGCAGTATTTT. Translated, it gives CSVESWGADTQYF. The chain couples TRBV29-1 to TRBJ2-3; possible D gene TRBD2, 6 bases. Deletions cut 3 bases from V and 4 bases from J, with 11 bases between. The germline V gene has CDR1 SQVTM and CDR2 ANQGSEA. This CDR3 region has 13 residues.

The chain recombines TRBV11-2 with TRBJ2-1, with TRBD2 identical over 10 bases. The CDR3 is 15 residues long. V shed 4 bases and J 4 bases; nucleotides not matched to a gene: 4. CDR1 SGHAT and CDR2 FQNNGV come from the germline V gene. CDR3 in amino acids: CASSSSGGGYNEQFF. The CDR3 nucleotides read TGTGCCAGCAGCTCGAGCGGGGGGGGTTACAATGAGCAGTTCTTC.

The V gene is TRBV27, the J gene TRBJ1-5; the D is unclear. V lost 5 bases to trimming and J lost 1 base, with 6 bases between them. From germline, CDR1 is MNHEY and CDR2 SMNVEV (reference sequence). The CDR3 spans 13 residues. CDR3 DNA sequence: TGTGCCAGCAGTCCGCTAAGCAATCAGCCCCAGCATTTT. Protein sequence: CASSPLSNQPQHF.

The CDR3 loop is CASSMGTLRRGFYEQYF. CDR3 DNA: TGTGCCAGTAGTATGGGGACCCTCCGGCGGGGGTTCTACGAGCAGTACTTC. V is TRBV19 and J is TRBJ2-7; 7 bases match TRBD2. CDR1 and CDR2 from the germline V gene are LNHDA and SQIVND (reference sequence). The CDR3 extends over 17 amino acids. The V segment lost 3 bases and the J segment 3 bases; nucleotides outside the gene matches: 14. Looking up the rest from reference TRBV19 and TRBJ2-7 gives the full variable domain: DGGITQSPKYLFRKEGQNVTLSCEQNLNHDAMYWYRQDPGQGLRLIYYSQIVNDFQKGDIAEGYSVSREKKESFPLTVTSAQKNPTAFYLCASSMGTLRRGFYEQYFGPGTRLTVT.

V usage is TRBV10-3 and J usage is TRBJ2-7, with TRBD2 matching over 8 bases. The germline V gene has CDR1 ENHRY and CDR2 SYGVKD. J lost 4 bases, V lost 4 bases, and 6 bases had no gene match. CDR3 length equals 14 residues. CDR3 in DNA: TGTGCCATCAGTGCCGCGGGAGGAGTATACGAGCAGTACTTC. It specifies CAISAAGGVYEQYF.